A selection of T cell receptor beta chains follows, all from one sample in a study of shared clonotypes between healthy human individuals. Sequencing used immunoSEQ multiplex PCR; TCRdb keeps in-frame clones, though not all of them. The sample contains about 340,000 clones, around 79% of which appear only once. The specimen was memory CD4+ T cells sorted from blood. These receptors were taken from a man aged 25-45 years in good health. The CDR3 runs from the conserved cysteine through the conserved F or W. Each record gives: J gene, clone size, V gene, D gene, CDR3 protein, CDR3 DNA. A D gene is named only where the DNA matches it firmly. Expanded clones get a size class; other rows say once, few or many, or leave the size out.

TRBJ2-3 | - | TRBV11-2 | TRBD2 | CASSRLAGNKDTQYF | TGTGCCAGCAGCCGACTAGCGGGAAATAAAGATACGCAGTATTTT
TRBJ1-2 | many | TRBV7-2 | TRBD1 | CASNPVTGDYGYTF | TGTGCCAGCAACCCAGTGACAGGGGACTATGGCTACACCTTC
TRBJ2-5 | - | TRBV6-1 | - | CASSEVKGSQETQYF | TGTGCCAGCAGTGAAGTAAAGGGAAGCCAAGAGACCCAGTACTTC
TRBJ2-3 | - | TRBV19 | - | CASSIVLVGGIRARTQYF | TGTGCCAGTAGTATAGTACTGGTCGGCGGGATTAGAGCCCGTACGCAGTATTTT
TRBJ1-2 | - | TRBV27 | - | CASSLNPGISGYTF | TGTGCCAGCAGTTTAAACCCGGGAATTTCCGGCTACACCTTC
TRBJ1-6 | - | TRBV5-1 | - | CASSSSPDPLNSPLHF | TGCGCCAGCAGTTCCTCTCCAGATCCGTTAAATTCACCCCTCCACTTT
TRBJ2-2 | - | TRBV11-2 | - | CASSASSGDTGELFF | TGTGCCAGCAGCGCCAGTAGCGGTGACACCGGGGAGCTGTTTTTT
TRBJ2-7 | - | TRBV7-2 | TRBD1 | CASSLGQGKVYEQYF | TGTGCCAGCAGCTTAGGACAGGGGAAAGTCTACGAGCAGTACTTC
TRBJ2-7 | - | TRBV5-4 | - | CASSISGPIYEQYF | TGTGCCAGCAGCATATCGGGACCCATATACGAGCAGTACTTC
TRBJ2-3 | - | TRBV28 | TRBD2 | CASSLGMAGEAQYF | TGTGCCAGCAGTTTAGGTATGGCGGGAGAGGCGCAGTATTTT
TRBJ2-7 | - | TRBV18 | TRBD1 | CASSPPVQGAKQYF | TGTGCCAGCTCACCTCCCGTACAGGGGGCGAAGCAGTACTTC
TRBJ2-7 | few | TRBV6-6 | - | CASSANLEQYF | TGTGCCAGCAGTGCCAACCTCGAGCAGTACTTC
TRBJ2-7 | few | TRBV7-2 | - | CASSLQAYEQYF | TGTGCCAGCAGCCTACAGGCCTACGAGCAGTACTTC
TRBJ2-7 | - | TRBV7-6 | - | CASSLELGEQYF | TGTGCCAGCAGCTTAGAATTAGGGGAGCAGTACTTC
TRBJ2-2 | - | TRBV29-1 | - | CSVGKDTNTGELFF | TGCAGCGTTGGGAAGGATACGAACACCGGGGAGCTGTTTTTT
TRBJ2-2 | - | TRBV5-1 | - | CASSLNTGELFF | TGCGCCAGCAGCCTTAACACCGGGGAGCTGTTTTTT
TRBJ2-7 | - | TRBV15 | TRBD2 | CATSTGLADLGEQYF | TGTGCCACCAGCACCGGACTAGCGGACCTCGGCGAGCAGTACTTC
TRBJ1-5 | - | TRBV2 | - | CAANRGLNQPQHF | TGTGCCGCCAACCGGGGCCTGAATCAGCCCCAGCATTTT
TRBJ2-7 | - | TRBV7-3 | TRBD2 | CASSLAGGPSEQYF | TGTGCCAGCAGCTTAGCGGGAGGGCCGAGCGAGCAGTACTTC
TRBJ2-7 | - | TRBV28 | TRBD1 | CASYAGTAAHEQYF | TGTGCCAGTTATGCCGGGACAGCGGCCCACGAGCAGTACTTC
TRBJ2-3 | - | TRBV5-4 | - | CASRKASASTDTQYF | TGTGCCAGCAGAAAAGCAAGTGCTAGCACAGATACGCAGTATTTT
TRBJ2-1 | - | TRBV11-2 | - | CASSLGGWGEQFF | TGTGCCAGCAGCTTAGGAGGGTGGGGTGAGCAGTTCTTC
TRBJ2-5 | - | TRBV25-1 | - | CASSEDWGVKETQYF | TGTGCCAGCAGTGAAGATTGGGGGGTGAAAGAGACCCAGTACTTC
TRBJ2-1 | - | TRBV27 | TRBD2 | CASSLGRGSGGSREQFF | TGTGCCAGCAGTTTAGGGCGGGGTAGCGGGGGGTCGCGCGAGCAGTTCTTC
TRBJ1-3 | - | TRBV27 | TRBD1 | CASSGGRGSGNTIYF | TGTGCCAGCAGTGGTGGCAGGGGGTCTGGAAACACCATATATTTT
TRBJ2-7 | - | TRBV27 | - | CASSLSSGHEQYF | TGTGCCAGCAGTTTATCGAGCGGGCACGAGCAGTACTTC
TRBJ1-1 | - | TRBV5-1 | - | CASSLGGGRVTEAFF | TGCGCCAGCAGCTTGGGGGGAGGCAGGGTCACTGAAGCTTTCTTT
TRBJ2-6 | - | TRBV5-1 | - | CASSLVGGYTGANVLTF | TGCGCCAGCAGCCTGGTAGGAGGGTACACTGGGGCCAACGTCCTGACTTTC
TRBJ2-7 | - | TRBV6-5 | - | CASTRDGTYEQYF | TGTGCCAGCACCCGGGACGGTACCTACGAGCAGTACTTC
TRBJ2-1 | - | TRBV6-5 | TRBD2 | CASSSAGGHSYNEQFF | TGTGCCAGCAGTTCCGCGGGAGGCCACTCCTACAATGAGCAGTTCTTC
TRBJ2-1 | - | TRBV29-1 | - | CSVLRVYNEQFF | TGCAGCGTTCTCAGGGTCTACAATGAGCAGTTCTTC
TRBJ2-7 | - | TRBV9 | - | CASSVDPLDLTVSEQYF | TGTGCCAGCAGCGTAGATCCTCTGGACCTAACCGTATCTGAGCAGTACTTC
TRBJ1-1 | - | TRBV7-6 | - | CASSQGHLNTEAFF | TGTGCCAGCAGCCAGGGACACTTGAACACTGAAGCTTTCTTT
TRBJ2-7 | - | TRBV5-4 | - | CASSLATGTNSYEQYF | TGTGCCAGCAGCTTGGCTACAGGGACTAACTCCTACGAGCAGTACTTC
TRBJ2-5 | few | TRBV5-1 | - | CASSLEKTQYF | TGCGCCAGCAGCCTGGAAAAGACCCAGTACTTC
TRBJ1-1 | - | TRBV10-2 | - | CASGSLEGTEAFF | TGCGCCAGCGGCTCTCTGGAGGGCACTGAAGCTTTCTTT
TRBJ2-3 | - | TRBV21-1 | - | CASSILDRVGTDTQYF | TGTGCCAGCAGCATATTGGACAGGGTGGGCACAGATACGCAGTATTTT
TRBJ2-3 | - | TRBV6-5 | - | CASRLRGDGDTQYF | TGTGCCAGCAGACTCAGGGGGGACGGGGATACGCAGTATTTT
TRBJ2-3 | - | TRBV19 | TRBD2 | CASSVLAGAGDTQYF | TGTGCCAGTAGCGTTCTAGCGGGAGCGGGAGATACGCAGTATTTT
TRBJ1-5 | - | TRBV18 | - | CASSPIPQGNQPQHF | TGTGCCAGCTCACCAATCCCCCAGGGCAATCAGCCCCAGCATTTT
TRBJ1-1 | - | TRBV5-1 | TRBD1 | CASSKQGLNTEAFF | TGCGCCAGCAGCAAACAGGGGCTGAACACTGAAGCTTTCTTT
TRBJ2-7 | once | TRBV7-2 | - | CASRPFRGGEQYF | TGTGCCAGCCGCCCGTTTCGAGGGGGCGAGCAGTACTTC
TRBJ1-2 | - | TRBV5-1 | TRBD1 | CASRTGPDGYTF | TGCGCCAGCAGGACAGGGCCGGATGGCTACACCTTC
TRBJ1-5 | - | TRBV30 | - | CAWSLGLGNQPQHF | TGTGCCTGGAGCCTCGGGCTCGGGAATCAGCCCCAGCATTTT
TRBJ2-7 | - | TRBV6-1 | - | CASSSIYGSSYEQYF | TGTGCCAGCAGCTCTATATACGGTAGCTCCTACGAGCAGTACTTC
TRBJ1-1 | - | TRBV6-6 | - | CASSYGMGAFF | TGTGCCAGCAGTTATGGGATGGGAGCTTTCTTT
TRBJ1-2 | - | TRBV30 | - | CAWSVQASLYGYTF | TGTGCCTGGAGTGTTCAGGCGTCACTCTATGGCTACACCTTC
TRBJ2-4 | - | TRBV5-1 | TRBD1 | CASSLGQGRDIQYF | TGCGCCAGCAGCTTAGGACAGGGGCGAGACATTCAGTACTTC